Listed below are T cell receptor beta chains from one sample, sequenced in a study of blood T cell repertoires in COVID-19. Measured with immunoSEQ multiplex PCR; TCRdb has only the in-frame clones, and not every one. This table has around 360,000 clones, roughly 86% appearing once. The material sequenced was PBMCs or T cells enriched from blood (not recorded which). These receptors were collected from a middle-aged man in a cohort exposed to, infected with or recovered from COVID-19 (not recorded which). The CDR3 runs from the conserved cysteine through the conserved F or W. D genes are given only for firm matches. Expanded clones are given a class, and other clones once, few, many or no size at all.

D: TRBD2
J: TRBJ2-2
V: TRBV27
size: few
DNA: TGTGCCAGCACTCCTTCACTAGCGGGAGTTAATAGCGGGGAGCTGTTTTTT
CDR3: CASTPSLAGVNSGELFF

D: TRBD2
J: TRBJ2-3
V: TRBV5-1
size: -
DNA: TGCGCCAGCAGCCTAGGGACTAGAACTCACACAGATACGCAGTATTTT
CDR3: CASSLGTRTHTDTQYF

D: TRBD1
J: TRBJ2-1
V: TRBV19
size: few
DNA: TGTGCCAGTAGTTCAAGACAGGGTTTAGTAGAACAGTTCTTC
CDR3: CASSSRQGLVEQFF

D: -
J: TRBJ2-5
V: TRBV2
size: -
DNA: TGTGCCAGCATCTCGGGAGTAGGTCGGGAGACCCAGTACTTC
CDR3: CASISGVGRETQYF

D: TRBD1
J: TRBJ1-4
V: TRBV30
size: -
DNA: TGTGCCTGTTGGGACAGGGTCAAACAAAAACTGTTTTTT
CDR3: CACWDRVKQKLFF

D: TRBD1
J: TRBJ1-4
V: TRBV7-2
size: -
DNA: TGTGCCAGCAGCTCACAGGGGGTAGGACTAGAAAAACTGTTTTTT
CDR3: CASSSQGVGLEKLFF

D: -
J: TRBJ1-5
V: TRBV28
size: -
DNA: TGTGCCAGCAGTTTAAGTGGTGACAGACGCAATCAGCCCCAGCATTTT
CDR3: CASSLSGDRRNQPQHF

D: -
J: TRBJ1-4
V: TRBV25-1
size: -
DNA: TGTGCCACCGGGTACAGGGACAAACTGTTTTTT
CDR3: CATGYRDKLFF

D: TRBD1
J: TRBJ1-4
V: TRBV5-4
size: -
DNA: TGTGCCAGCAGCGTGCGGACAGGGACTAATGAAAAACTGTTTTTT
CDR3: CASSVRTGTNEKLFF

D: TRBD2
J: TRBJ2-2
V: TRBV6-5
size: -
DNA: TGTGCCAGCAGCCCCGGGACTATGAGGACCGGGGAGCTGTTTTTT
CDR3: CASSPGTMRTGELFF

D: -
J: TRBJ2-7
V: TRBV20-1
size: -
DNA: TGCAGTGCTAGTAACCGGGAGCCCTACGAGCAGTACTTC
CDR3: CSASNREPYEQYF

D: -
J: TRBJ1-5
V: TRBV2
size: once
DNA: TGTGCCAGCAGTGAAGCTTTCGGTCCCAGCAATCAGCCCCAGCATTTT
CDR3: CASSEAFGPSNQPQHF

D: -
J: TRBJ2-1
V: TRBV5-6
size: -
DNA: TGTGCCAGCACCCGGGGCTCCTACAATGAGCAGTTCTTC
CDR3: CASTRGSYNEQFF